These T cell receptor beta chains were read from a single sample in a study of T cells in Graves' hyperthyroidism and ophthalmopathy. TCRdb redid the calling of the multiplex PCR reads with MiXCR, one entry per CDR3 protein. The table shows some 300,000 distinct CDR3 sequences, with about an eighth occurring only once. Sequencing used blood. The receptors derive from a woman aged 25-40 years with Graves' hyperthyroidism that later progressed to Graves' ophthalmopathy. Each CDR3 is given with its conserved first and last residue. D genes are given only for firm matches. A row's size may be missing; if present it is once, few, many or a size class.

D,J,V,size,DNA,CDR3
TRBD2,TRBJ2-7,TRBV20-1,many,TGCAGTGCCCTGACTAGCGGGGGCTACGAGCAGTACTTC,CSALTSGGYEQYF
TRBD2,TRBJ2-1,TRBV20-1,many,TGCAGTGCTAGATACCTAGCGGGCTCAAATGAGCAGTTCTTC,CSARYLAGSNEQFF
-,TRBJ2-3,TRBV6-2/TRBV6-3,many,TGTGCCAGCAGGGACCCCCGGGCAGATACGCAGTATTTT,CASRDPRADTQYF
-,TRBJ2-1,TRBV7-8,many,TGTGCCAGCAGCGTAGATTTAGACCACAATGAGCAGTTCTTC,CASSVDLDHNEQFF
TRBD1,TRBJ1-3,TRBV30,many,TGTGCCTGGAGTCCGCAGGGGGCGCGGGGAAACACCATATATTTT,CAWSPQGARGNTIYF
TRBD1,TRBJ1-2,TRBV9,many,TGTGCCAGCAGGGGTCCCGGGACAGGGGATCATGGCTACACCTTC,CASRGPGTGDHGYTF
-,TRBJ1-1,TRBV11-2,many,TGTGCCAGCAGCCCATGGACAGCGATGAACACTGAAGCTTTCTTT,CASSPWTAMNTEAFF
-,TRBJ1-2,TRBV30,many,TGTGCCTGGAGTTCCACCTACTACTATGGCTACACCTTC,CAWSSTYYYGYTF
-,TRBJ2-2,TRBV20-1,-,TGCAGTGCTACCGGGAACACCGGGGAGCTGTTTTTT,CSATGNTGELFF
TRBD1,TRBJ2-2,TRBV9,-,TGTGCCAGCAGCGTAGCAGGGGGCGTAGCCGGGGAGCTGTTTTTT,CASSVAGGVAGELFF
TRBD1,TRBJ2-7,TRBV28,-,TGTGCCAGCAGTCATTCCGGGACAGGGAGGTACGAGCAGTACTTC,CASSHSGTGRYEQYF
-,TRBJ2-7,TRBV11-2,many,TGTGCCAGCAGCACCAGCTACGAGCAGTACTTC,CASSTSYEQYF
-,TRBJ1-2,TRBV7-3,few,TGTGCCAGCAGGGAACGGAAACATGCTAACTATGGCTACACCTTC,CASRERKHANYGYTF
TRBD1,TRBJ1-2,TRBV7-2,many,TGTGCCAGCAGCACGCAACAGGGGGCTTGGTATGGCTACACCTTC,CASSTQQGAWYGYTF
TRBD2,TRBJ2-3,TRBV5-4,-,TGTGCCAGCAGCCGTAAATTTGCGGGAGGGTATACGCAGTATTTT,CASSRKFAGGYTQYF
-,TRBJ2-3,TRBV27,few,TGTGCCAGCAGTTTATCCCTTTACAGGGAGGGGCTTTATACGCAGTATTTT,CASSLSLYREGLYTQYF
-,TRBJ1-1,TRBV19,few,TGTGCCAGTAGTATATCCGGGACACCCGATTTCTTT,CASSISGTPDFF
-,TRBJ1-5,TRBV28,-,TGTGCTTTCTCCACCTTAAATCAGCCCCAGCATTTT,CAFSTLNQPQHF
-,TRBJ2-1,TRBV11-1,many,TGTGCCAGCAGCTTAGCCGATACAGCCAGCTCCTACAATGAGCAGTTCTTC,CASSLADTASSYNEQFF
-,TRBJ1-2,TRBV29-1,few,TGCAGCGTTGAGCGACAGTCGTATGGCTACACCTTC,CSVERQSYGYTF
-,TRBJ1-5,TRBV28,once,TGTGCCAGCAGTTTAAGGCAGGGCAATCAGCCCCAGCATTTT,CASSLRQGNQPQHF
-,TRBJ1-2,TRBV2,many,TGTGCCAGCAGCGATCGGGGTAACTATGGCTACACCTTC,CASSDRGNYGYTF
-,TRBJ1-5,TRBV7-2,many,TGTGCCAGCAGCTTAGGGCCAGGCGGTCGGGGTGTGCAGCCCCAGCATTTT,CASSLGPGGRGVQPQHF
-,TRBJ1-1,TRBV27,many,TGTGCCAGCAGAATTGACAACCCGAACACTGAAGCTTTCTTT,CASRIDNPNTEAFF
-,TRBJ2-5,TRBV18,many,TGTGCCAGCTCAAATACGAGTACCCAAGAGACCCAGTACTTC,CASSNTSTQETQYF
-,TRBJ2-7,TRBV12-3/TRBV12-4,many,TGTGCCAGCAGCCCAGTCTCCTACGAGCAGTACTTC,CASSPVSYEQYF
-,TRBJ2-7,TRBV4-3,few,TGCGCCAGCAGCCCCAAGGGGGACCTTCCCTACGAGCAGTACTTC,CASSPKGDLPYEQYF
-,TRBJ1-3,TRBV18,many,TGTGCCAGCTCACCCGGGACGGACTCTGGAAACACCATATATTTT,CASSPGTDSGNTIYF
-,TRBJ2-7,TRBV28,many,TGTGCCAGCAGTTTAGGGCGGGAAGATTACTACGAGCAGTACTTC,CASSLGREDYYEQYF
TRBD2,TRBJ2-3,TRBV7-9,many,TGTGCCAGCAGTCCCGAGGTCCCTGCGGGAGAAACAGATACGCAGTATTTT,CASSPEVPAGETDTQYF
-,TRBJ2-7,TRBV3-1,many,TGTGCCAGCAGTCCCCTACCATGGGGCGAGCAGTACTTC,CASSPLPWGEQYF
TRBD2,TRBJ2-1,TRBV20-1,many,TGCAGTGCTAGAGATTGGGTAGCGGGAGCGGGAGAGCAGTTCTTC,CSARDWVAGAGEQFF
-,TRBJ2-7,TRBV18,many,TGTGCCAGCTCACCACCCCACGACGGCTACGAGCAGTACTTC,CASSPPHDGYEQYF
-,TRBJ1-1,TRBV20-1,many,TGCAGTGCTAGAGATCCGGCATCTGAAGCTTTCTTT,CSARDPASEAFF
TRBD2,TRBJ2-7,TRBV5-4,few,TGTGCCAGCAGCGTCCCCGGGACTAGCGGCTCCTACGAGCAGTACTTC,CASSVPGTSGSYEQYF
-,TRBJ2-3,TRBV14,many,TGTGCCAGCTCCCAGGGTCTTATGACAGATACGCAGTATTTT,CASSQGLMTDTQYF
TRBD1,TRBJ1-1,TRBV27,many,TGTGCCAGCAGTTTATTCCACAGGGGGAATTTGAACACTGAAGCTTTCTTT,CASSLFHRGNLNTEAFF
-,TRBJ2-1,TRBV20-1,many,TGCAGTGCTAGAGATGAGGGAGTTTCGTACAATGAGCAGTTCTTC,CSARDEGVSYNEQFF
-,TRBJ2-7,TRBV5-8,-,TGTGCCAGCAGTCATCAGGCGGGGCCTCTTTACGAGCAGTACTTC,CASSHQAGPLYEQYF
TRBD2,TRBJ2-5,TRBV27,many,TGTGCCAGCAGTTTTCTCATGGTCAGCGGGAGGTTAGAGACCCAGTACTTC,CASSFLMVSGRLETQYF
-,TRBJ1-1,TRBV2,-,TGTGCCAGCAGACTTACAGGGCTGAACACTGAAGCTTTCTTT,CASRLTGLNTEAFF
TRBD1,TRBJ1-2,TRBV27,many,TGTGCCAGCAGTTTACAGGGACAGGGAGGCTACACCTTC,CASSLQGQGGYTF
TRBD1,TRBJ2-2,TRBV5-8,many,TGTGCCAGCAGCTTAAGGGGGCGTCACACCGGGGAGCTGTTTTTT,CASSLRGRHTGELFF
-,TRBJ2-1,TRBV4-3,-,TGCGCCAGCAGCCAAGACTATATTAACTCCTACAATGAGCAGTTCTTC,CASSQDYINSYNEQFF
TRBD1,TRBJ1-1,TRBV20-1,-,TGCAGTGGAGACAGGGGGTCCGTGAACACTGAAGCTTTCTTT,CSGDRGSVNTEAFF
-,TRBJ1-3,TRBV30,-,TGTGCCTGGAGGGCCCTAGGATCTGGAAACGCCATATATTTT,CAWRALGSGNAIYF
-,TRBJ2-2,TRBV19,-,TGTGCCAGTACCCCCAACACCGGGGAGCTGTTTTTT,CASTPNTGELFF